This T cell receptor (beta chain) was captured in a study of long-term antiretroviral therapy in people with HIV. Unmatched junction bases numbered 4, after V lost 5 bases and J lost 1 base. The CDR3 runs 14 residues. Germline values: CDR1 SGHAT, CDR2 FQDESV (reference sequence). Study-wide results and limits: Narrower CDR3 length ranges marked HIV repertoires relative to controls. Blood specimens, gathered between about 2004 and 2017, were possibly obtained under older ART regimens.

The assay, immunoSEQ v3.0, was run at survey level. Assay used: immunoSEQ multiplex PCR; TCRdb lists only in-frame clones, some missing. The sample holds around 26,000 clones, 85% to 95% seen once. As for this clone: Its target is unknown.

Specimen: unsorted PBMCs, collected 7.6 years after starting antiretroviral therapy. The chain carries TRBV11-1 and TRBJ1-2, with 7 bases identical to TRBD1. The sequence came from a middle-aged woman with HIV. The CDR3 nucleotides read TGTGCCAGCAGCCCGAGACAGGGTAACTATGGCTACACCTTC. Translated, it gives CASSPRQGNYGYTF.